The 28 T cell receptor beta chains in this list originate from one sample, sequenced in a study of OX40 agonist ivuxolimab in advanced cancers. Assay used: immunoSEQ multiplex PCR; TCRdb lists only in-frame clones, some missing. In the table there are some 77,000 clones, approximately 85% of which are singletons. The specimen comprised CD4+ or CD8+ T cells sorted from blood, sampled in a trial of the OX40 agonist ivuxolimab. These TCRs come from an adult with an advanced solid tumor such as melanoma, head and neck, liver or kidney cancer.

This chain connects TRBV28 to TRBJ2-7; D is unresolved. CDR3 length equals 12 residues. In germline, CDR1 is MDHEN, CDR2 SYDVKM. V was trimmed by 1 base and J by 8 bases, leaving 9 bases between them. The CDR3: CASSLSGRQQYF. CDR3 coding DNA: TGTGCCAGCAGTTTATCAGGCAGGCAGCAGTACTTC.

This chain joins TRBV6-5 and TRBJ2-1; 9 bases align to TRBD2. CDR1 MNHEY and CDR2 SVGAGI come from the germline V gene. Trimming took 5 bases from V and 7 from J; bases not matched to a gene: 6. The CDR3 has 14 amino acids. In DNA form, the CDR3 reads TGTGCCAGCAGTGGGGCGGGGGGGCCAAATGAGCAGTTCTTC. This translates into CASSGAGGPNEQFF.

This chain connects TRBV28 to TRBJ1-3; D unclear. The CDR3 length is 16 residues. Looked up from germline, CDR1 is MDHEN and CDR2 is SYDVKM. Trimming took 2 bases from V and 0 from J, leaving 11 bases between them. CDR3 sequence reads: CASSLTLILSGNTIYF. Here the CDR3 DNA reads TGTGCCAGCAGTTTAACCCTTATTCTCTCTGGAAACACCATATATTTT.

This clone was found a few times. The chain links TRBV6-5 to TRBJ2-7, with D perhaps matching TRBD1 (5 bases). V shed 7 bases and J shed 3 bases, with 16 bases lying between them. Germline-derived CDR1 and CDR2 are MNHEY and SVGAGI. The CDR3 is made up of 14 amino acids. The CDR3 DNA reads as TGTGCCAGCATGAGAAGAGACCAGGGCTACGAGCAGTACTTC. This encodes CASMRRDQGYEQYF.

This sequence joins TRBV9 and TRBJ2-7; the match to TRBD1 covers 10 bases. Germline values: CDR1 SGDLS, CDR2 YYNGEE. V lost 3 bases, J lost 2 bases, and 11 bases stayed unmatched. The CDR3 has 17 residues. The CDR3 DNA sequence: TGTGCCAGCAGCGCAACATCCGGGACAGGGGAGGCCTACGAGCAGTACTTC. Translation gives CASSATSGTGEAYEQYF.

The chain combines TRBV18 with TRBJ2-3, with 10 bases identical to TRBD2. The CDR3 sequence is 14 residues long. CDR1 and CDR2 (germline): KGHSH, LQKENI. With 8 bases clipped from V and 6 bases from J, the junction kept 8 bases outside the gene matches. The CDR3 spells CASHASGGPDTQYF. CDR3 nucleotide sequence: TGTGCCAGCCATGCTAGCGGGGGCCCCGATACGCAGTATTTT.

The V call is TRBV9, the J call TRBJ2-7, with 7 bases identical to TRBD1. This CDR3 has 15 residues. V gave up 2 bases and J gave up 2 bases; unmatched junction bases: 7. Germline V CDR1 and CDR2: SGDLS, YYNGEE. The CDR3 sequence: CASSVDRDPPYEQYF. CDR3 DNA: TGTGCCAGCAGCGTTGACAGGGATCCCCCCTACGAGCAGTACTTC.

V and J are TRBV7-6 and TRBJ2-1; maybe TRBD1 (6 bases). The CDR3 contains 16 residues. V lost 1 base and J 0 bases, leaving 10 bases between the germline ends. Per germline, CDR1 SGHVS and CDR2 FNYEAQ. For the CDR3, the DNA is TGTGCCAGCAGCTTAGGGGGGCGGATCTCCTACAATGAGCAGTTCTTC. Translation: CASSLGGRISYNEQFF.

The V and J genes are TRBV6-4 and TRBJ1-6, with D possibly matching TRBD1 (6 bases). The V end lost 9 bases, the J end lost 18 bases, and 18 bases lay between the germline ends. The CDR3 is 11 residues long. CDR1 is MRHNA and CDR2 is SNTAGT in the germline V gene. CDR3 in DNA: TGTGCCAGGGCAGAGGGGGGCCCAACCCACTTT. Encoded protein: CARAEGGPTHF.

The rearrangement joins TRBV27 to TRBJ2-7, with 13 bases lining up with TRBD2. In germline, CDR1 is MNHEY, CDR2 SMNVEV (reference sequence). V was pared by 8 bases and J by 7 bases, with 8 bases of the junction left unmatched. The CDR3 has 14 residues. The CDR3 region is CASARTSGSREQYF. As DNA, the CDR3 is TGTGCCAGCGCACGGACTAGCGGGAGTCGAGAGCAGTACTTC.

This clone was picked up a small number of times. The chain combines TRBV28 with TRBJ1-1; possibly TRBD1 for D (6 bases). This CDR3 is built from 16 residues. V dropped 1 base and J dropped 6 bases, with 18 bases sitting between them. Germline V lookup: CDR1 MDHEN, CDR2 SYDVKM. CDR3 protein: CASSLYPTGPRAEAFF. CDR3 in DNA: TGTGCCAGCAGTTTATACCCGACAGGTCCGCGGGCTGAAGCTTTCTTT. The whole variable domain, remainder taken from reference TRBV28 and TRBJ1-1, is DVKVTQSSRYLVKRTGEKVFLECVQDMDHENMFWYRQDPGLGLRLIYFSYDVKMKEKGDIPEGYSVSREKKERFSLILESASTNQTSMYLCASSLYPTGPRAEAFFGQGTRLTVV.

The gene calls are TRBV6-6 and TRBJ1-3; TRBD1 matches 8 bases. Losses at the gene ends were 5 bases for V and 2 bases for J; bases not matched to a gene: 2. The CDR3 runs 14 residues. Germline V lookup: CDR1 MNHNY, CDR2 SVGAGI (reference sequence). The CDR3 sequence: CASSTQGAGNTIYF. In DNA form, the CDR3 reads TGTGCCAGCAGTACACAGGGGGCTGGAAACACCATATATTTT.

The chain has TRBV18 and TRBJ1-5, with TRBD1 identical over 7 bases. This CDR3 region has 15 residues. Germline V gene data show CDR1 as KGHSH and CDR2 as LQKENI. With V trimmed by 8 bases and J by 16 bases, 23 bases remained unmatched. Here the CDR3 DNA reads TGTGCCAGCGCATCGTCCGGGACAGATGACCCCAATAAACATTTT. Amino acid sequence: CASASSGTDDPNKHF.

This chain uses TRBV2 with TRBJ2-5, with 7 bases that match TRBD2. Germline V lookup: CDR1 SNHLY, CDR2 FYNNEI. The CDR3 consists of 16 residues. Losses at the gene ends were 3 bases for V and 0 bases for J; bases not matched to a gene: 7. The CDR3 region is CASSESQRGHQETQYF. The DNA of the CDR3 is TGTGCCAGCAGTGAGAGCCAGCGGGGCCACCAAGAGACCCAGTACTTC.

This clone was picked up one time. This rearrangement joins TRBV5-6 to TRBJ2-3; D uncertain. V was pared by 0 bases and J by 6 bases, with 8 bases between. Germline V gene sequence: CDR1 SGHDT, CDR2 YYEEEE. CDR3 length: 13 amino acids. Written as DNA, the CDR3 is TGTGCCAGCAGCTTGGCCCTCCGGGATACGCAGTATTTT. Its protein product is CASSLALRDTQYF.

The V gene is TRBV6-6, the J gene TRBJ2-3; a weak D match, TRBD1 (5 bases). The germline V gene encodes CDR1 MNHNY and CDR2 SVGAGI (reference sequence). The V end was cut by 5 bases, the J end by 0 bases, with 15 bases between. The CDR3 is made up of 16 amino acids. The CDR3, as DNA: TGTGCCAGCAGTAGCCTGACAGTTGAAAGCACAGATACGCAGTATTTT. This codes for CASSSLTVESTDTQYF.

This chain joins TRBV7-3 and TRBJ2-1; TRBD2 is a possible D gene (6 bases). V was clipped by 1 base and J by 5 bases, with 12 bases between them. Germline CDR1 reads SGHTA; CDR2 reads FQGTGA. This CDR3 comprises 15 residues. CDR3 in DNA: TGTGCCAGCAGCTTAATAGGAGGGGTAAACAATGAGCAGTTCTTC. Encoded protein: CASSLIGGVNNEQFF.

V usage is TRBV7-9 and J usage is TRBJ1-4; 9 bases line up with TRBD1. CDR3 length: 19 amino acids. The V gene's germline CDR1 is SEHNR and CDR2 FQNEAQ (reference sequence). The junction had 19 bases not matched to a gene; V was cut back by 1 base and J by 10 bases. CDR3 nucleotides: TGTGCCAGCAGCTTAGGACGGCCGGGACAGGGATTAGAGAAAGGAAAACTGTTTTTT. Protein: CASSLGRPGQGLEKGKLFF.

The gene calls are TRBV5-5 and TRBJ2-1; tentative D call: TRBD2 (6 bases). Trimming stripped 6 bases from V and 1 base from J, with 17 bases between. Germline V gives CDR1 SGHKS, CDR2 YYEKEE (reference sequence). The CDR3 totals 16 residues. DNA of the CDR3: TGTGCCAGCAACCCGGACTCTGGGGGGTCCTACAATGAGCAGTTCTTC. It translates to CASNPDSGGSYNEQFF.

V is TRBV30 and J is TRBJ2-3, with 8 nucleotides matching TRBD2. The CDR3 loop spans 14 amino acids. CDR1 is GTSNPN, CDR2 SVGIG, per germline (reference sequence). The V gene end was trimmed by 3 bases and the J gene end by 8 bases; junction bases not matched to a gene: 10. CDR3 coding DNA: TGTGCCTGGAGGAAAGCGGGGGCCGAGTTTACGCAGTATTTT. The encoded protein is CAWRKAGAEFTQYF.

This chain links TRBV6-5 with TRBJ2-2; TRBD1 might be the D (6 bases). The CDR3 consists of 15 residues. Germline V gene data show CDR1 as MNHEY and CDR2 as SVGAGI. The ends were cut back, 5 bases at V and 8 bases at J, with 18 bases in the middle. CDR3 amino acids: CASSKPGHILGELFF. The CDR3 bases are TGTGCCAGCAGTAAGCCGGGACATATTCTAGGGGAGCTGTTTTTT.

The chain carries TRBV5-4 and TRBJ2-2, with a tentative D call TRBD2 (7 bases). Trimming cost V 1 base and J 4 bases, with 20 bases left between them. This CDR3 contains 18 residues. Germline assignment: CDR1 SGHNT and CDR2 YYREEE (reference sequence). CDR3 nucleotides: TGTGCCAGCAGCTTGAGGGGGGGGCGCCCCCGGTCCACCGGGGAGCTGTTTTTT. Protein product: CASSLRGGRPRSTGELFF. The full variable domain, in which reference TRBV5-4 and TRBJ2-2 provide the parts outside the CDR3, is ETGVTQSPTHLIKTRGQQVTLRCSSQSGHNTVSWYQQALGQGPQFIFQYYREEENGRGNFPPRFSGLQFPNYSSELNVNALELDDSALYLCASSLRGGRPRSTGELFFGEGSRLTVL.

This rearrangement joins TRBV5-1 to TRBJ1-6, with D hard to call. V was pared by 0 bases and J by 9 bases, with 7 bases between. From germline, CDR1 is SGHRS and CDR2 YFSETQ. The CDR3 is made up of 13 amino acids. The CDR3 DNA follows: TGCGCCAGCAGCTTGGGAGAGGCTTCACCCCTCCACTTT. Protein sequence: CASSLGEASPLHF.

V usage is TRBV11-2 and J usage is TRBJ2-1, with TRBD2 matching over 10 bases. The CDR3 length is 16 residues. V was pared by 5 bases and J by 7 bases, with 11 bases of the junction left unmatched. CDR1 is SGHAT, CDR2 FQNNGV, per germline. The DNA for the CDR3 is TGTGCCAGCAGCCCCCAAGGTAGCGGGGGGTTGAATGAGCAGTTCTTC. It codes for CASSPQGSGGLNEQFF. The full variable domain, completed using reference TRBV11-2 and TRBJ2-1, is EAGVAQSPRYKIIEKRQSVAFWCNPISGHATLYWYQQILGQGPKLLIQFQNNGVVDDSQLPKDRFSAERLKGVDSTLKIQPAKLEDSAVYLCASSPQGSGGLNEQFFGPGTRLTVL.

The chain recombines TRBV27 with TRBJ1-4; maybe TRBD1 (5 bases). Germline V CDR1 and CDR2: MNHEY, SMNVEV (reference sequence). The CDR3 runs to 16 residues. Trimming left V 6 bases short and J 0 bases short, with 14 bases between. The CDR3 loop is CASRIRAPATNEKLFF. The CDR3 DNA sequence: TGTGCCAGCAGGATCAGGGCGCCGGCAACTAATGAAAAACTGTTTTTT.

J is TRBJ1-1 and V is TRBV7-2, with D unclear. V dropped 3 bases and J dropped 10 bases, with 9 bases sitting between them. This CDR3 contains 11 residues. In germline, CDR1 is SGHTA, CDR2 FQGNSA. CDR3: CASSFLAGAFF. The CDR3 DNA reads TGTGCCAGCAGCTTCCTGGCAGGAGCTTTCTTT.

This sequence joins TRBV7-8 and TRBJ2-5; tentative D call: TRBD2 (6 bases). Germline CDR1 is SGHVS and CDR2 is FQNEAQ. The CDR3 has 16 amino acids. V was shortened by 3 bases and J by 5 bases, with 19 bases between the two germline ends. The CDR3 loop is CASSFPLEGRQETQYF. The CDR3 nucleotides read TGTGCCAGCAGCTTTCCCCTAGAGGGGAGGCAGGAGACCCAGTACTTC.

This clone has a single count. This chain uses TRBV6-4 with TRBJ2-3; D perhaps matches TRBD1 (5 bases). The length of the CDR3 is 13 residues. V gave up 6 bases and J gave up 1 base, with 8 bases separating them. CDR1 is MRHNA and CDR2 is SNTAGT in the germline V gene. The CDR3 DNA follows: TGTGCCAGCAGAGAGACAGGCACAGATACGCAGTATTTT. As protein: CASRETGTDTQYF.